This entry lists 7 T cell receptor beta chains sequenced from one sample in a study of breast tumors, draining lymph nodes, adjacent tissues. TCRdb itself ran the multiplex PCR reads through MiXCR, one entry per CDR3 protein. There are some 14,000 distinct CDR3 sequences in the sample; around 57% occur only once, and approximately 30% lies in the top ten. Sequenced: tumor-adjacent breast tissue. These receptors were obtained from a female donor with breast cancer. Some clones in this sample may be carry-over from other donors' samples.

The chain carries TRBV20-1 and TRBJ2-1; 10 bases line up with TRBD2. This CDR3 is 15 amino acids long. Germline V CDR1 and CDR2: DFQATT, SNEGSKA (reference sequence). Trimming took 0 bases from V and 4 from J; bases not matched to a gene: 3. In nucleotides, the CDR3 is TGCAGTGCTAGAGACGGACTAGCGGCATACAATGAGCAGTTCTTC. Its protein is CSARDGLAAYNEQFF.

In this sample, this clonotype is medium-sized. V usage is TRBV29-1 and J usage is TRBJ2-3; 7 bases map to TRBD1. Trimming removed 3 bases from V and 3 bases from J; junction bases left unmatched: 3. Germline V gene sequence: CDR1 SQVTM, CDR2 ANQGSEA. CDR3 length: 13 amino acids. The CDR3 DNA reads TGCAGCGTTGAGACAGGGTATACAGATACGCAGTATTTT. Residues: CSVETGYTDTQYF.

This rearrangement joins TRBV9 to TRBJ1-5, with 7 bases fitting TRBD1. The trim removed 4 bases at V and 5 bases at J, leaving 9 bases unmatched. CDR3 length: 15 amino acids. The germline CDR1 and CDR2 sequences are SGDLS and YYNGEE. The CDR3 spells CASSPTTGRDQPQHF. CDR3 in DNA: TGTGCCAGCAGCCCTACGACAGGGCGGGATCAGCCCCAGCATTTT.

V gene TRBV7-9 combines with J gene TRBJ2-7; D ambiguous. There are 12 residues in the CDR3. Trimming took off 5 bases at V and 2 bases at J, with 7 bases between the two ends. Germline loops: CDR1 SEHNR, CDR2 FQNEAQ (reference sequence). The CDR3: CASSRETYEQYF. The CDR3 DNA is TGTGCCAGCAGCCGTGAAACCTACGAGCAGTACTTC.

The V gene is TRBV9, the J gene TRBJ1-2; D gene uncertain. Germline CDR1 SGDLS, CDR2 YYNGEE. Trimming removed 4 bases at V and 5 bases at J, with 21 bases between. The CDR3 runs to 16 residues. CDR3 residues: CASSLHHGGFWYGYTF. CDR3 DNA sequence: TGTGCCAGCAGCTTACATCACGGCGGGTTTTGGTATGGCTACACCTTC.

This clonotype has at least ten counts. V usage is TRBV28 and J usage is TRBJ1-2; D gene unclear. CDR1 and CDR2 from the germline V gene are MDHEN and SYDVKM. The ends were cut back, 5 bases at V and 0 bases at J, with 10 bases in the middle. The CDR3 sequence is 14 residues long. CDR3 region: CASSRPVANYGYTF. The DNA of the CDR3 is TGTGCCAGCAGTCGGCCGGTAGCTAACTATGGCTACACCTTC.

V gene TRBV10-2 combines with J gene TRBJ2-7; D call uncertain. The V and J ends lost 11 bases and 1 base respectively, with 15 bases between them. The CDR3 is 13 residues long. CDR1 is WSHSY and CDR2 is SAAADI in the germline V gene. The CDR3 nucleotides read TGCGCCGCCAAGGCTGGACGGTCCTACGAGCAGTACTTC. Translation: CAAKAGRSYEQYF.